The clone carrying this T cell receptor (beta chain) came up many times. V lost 3 bases to trimming and J lost 2 bases; unmatched junction nucleotides: 6. The germline V gene encodes CDR1 LNHDA and CDR2 SQIVND (reference sequence). The CDR3 is 19 amino acids. Amplification of TCR beta CDR3 regions used RNA as the template. The TCR CDR3 first-round RT-PCR relied on the HTBI primer set. TCRdb processed the multiplex PCR reads anew with MiXCR; each CDR3 protein has one entry. The sample records about 610,000 distinct CDR3 sequences, around 45% being singletons. These data come from a study of T cells in Graves' hyperthyroidism and ophthalmopathy.

J is TRBJ2-2 and V is TRBV19, with TRBD2 matching 16 bases. This receptor was taken from a woman under 30 with Graves' hyperthyroidism. The sequenced sample consisted of peripheral blood or thyroid tissue (not recorded which). CDR3 amino acids: CASSMLGLAGGSNTGELFF. CDR3 sequence (DNA): TGTGCCAGTAGTATGCTGGGACTAGCGGGAGGGTCTAACACCGGGGAGCTGTTTTTT.